Listed below are T cell receptor beta chains from one sample, sequenced in a study of regulatory T cells in long-lasting Graves disease. TCRdb independently ran MiXCR on the multiplex PCR reads; one entry per CDR3 protein. The repertoire holds approximately 540,000 distinct CDR3 sequences, more than 10% seen once, with roughly 8.9% in the top ten. The same data also contributed to another study, on T cells in Graves' hyperthyroidism and ophthalmopathy.

The sample consisted of peripheral blood mononuclear cells (PBMCs), taken at new diagnosis, from a patient treated with antithyroid drugs. The receptors were sampled from a woman aged 25 to 45 with Graves disease. The CDR3 runs from the conserved cysteine through the conserved F or W. D genes are given only for firm matches. The listing skips clone size in some rows; elsewhere it reads once, few, many or a size class.

.	TRBD1	TRBV5-1	TRBJ2-7	TGCGCCAGCAGCTTGAACTCGGGGACAGGGTGGGAGCAGTACTTC	CASSLNSGTGWEQYF
few	TRBD2	TRBV5-1	TRBJ2-1	TGCGCCAGCAGCACCCGGACTAGCGGGATTTCGGGTGAGCAGTTCTTC	CASSTRTSGISGEQFF
many	TRBD1	TRBV27	TRBJ1-3	TGTGCCAGCAGCCCAGGACAGGTCCTCTCTGGAAACACCATATATTTT	CASSPGQVLSGNTIYF
many	TRBD1	TRBV18	TRBJ2-7	TGTGCCAGCTCACTGATGACAGGGGCGAACTACGAGCAGTACTTC	CASSLMTGANYEQYF
many	.	TRBV28	TRBJ2-1	TGTGCCAGCAGTTTCCCCAGGCAACTCTACAATGAGCAGTTCTTC	CASSFPRQLYNEQFF
few	.	TRBV10-3	TRBJ2-2	TGTGCCATCAGTGGGCTAAACACCGGGGAGCTGTTTTTT	CAISGLNTGELFF
many	.	TRBV18	TRBJ2-7	TGTGCCAGCAGTCCGCCAGTCTCCTACGAGCAGTACTTC	CASSPPVSYEQYF
few	TRBD1	TRBV27	TRBJ2-3	TGTGCCAGCAGTCCTGCAAACAGGGGCCTGGGGACAGATACGCAGTATTTT	CASSPANRGLGTDTQYF
many	.	TRBV6-2/TRBV6-3	TRBJ1-5	TGTGCCAGCAGTTTCGGCAGCCGCAATCAGCCCCAGCATTTT	CASSFGSRNQPQHF
many	.	TRBV6-1	TRBJ2-7	TGTGCCAGCAGTGAATCCTCCCCCCGTCGGGAGCAGTACTTC	CASSESSPRREQYF
few	.	TRBV6-1	TRBJ1-5	TGTGCCAGCACCACTGCGTTGGGGGTATCGCCCCAGCATTTT	CASTTALGVSPQHF
.	TRBD2	TRBV4-2	TRBJ2-7	TGTGCCAGCAGCCGAAAAGCTAGCGGGAGCCCCTACGAGCAGTACTTC	CASSRKASGSPYEQYF
many	.	TRBV3-1	TRBJ1-1	TGTGCCAGCAGCCAGGGGGAGGGTTTGAACACTGAAGCTTTCTTT	CASSQGEGLNTEAFF
.	.	TRBV24-1	TRBJ2-3	TGTGCCACCTCCAAAGGGGACGGCACAGATACGCAGTATTTT	CATSKGDGTDTQYF
many	TRBD2	TRBV2	TRBJ2-3	TGTGCCAGCAGTGGAGCGGGGGGGGCAGGAGATACGCAGTATTTT	CASSGAGGAGDTQYF
many	.	TRBV30	TRBJ1-5	TGTGCCTGGAGTGTAGGAGGAACGCGGAATCAGCCCCAGCATTTT	CAWSVGGTRNQPQHF
many	.	TRBV11-2	TRBJ1-2	TGTGCCAGCAGCCCCCGGTCTAACAGGGCCGGCTACACCTTC	CASSPRSNRAGYTF
many	TRBD2	TRBV18	TRBJ2-1	TGTGCCAGCTCACCCCCGGGACTAGCGGGAGGCGAGCAGTTCTTC	CASSPPGLAGGEQFF
few	.	TRBV7-9	TRBJ2-3	TGTGCCAGCAGCTTCGGGACCGGGGAGGATACGCAGTATTTT	CASSFGTGEDTQYF
many	.	TRBV4-3	TRBJ2-1	TGCGCCAGCAGCCACGGGACCTACAATGAGCAGTTCTTC	CASSHGTYNEQFF
.	.	TRBV18	TRBJ1-2	TGTGCCAGCTCAATAGTAGCCAAGTACTATGGCTACACCTTC	CASSIVAKYYGYTF
.	TRBD2	TRBV6-2/TRBV6-3	TRBJ2-3	TGTGCCAGCAGAACCCGGGACTACTATAGCACAGATACGCAGTATTTT	CASRTRDYYSTDTQYF
.	TRBD2	TRBV20-1	TRBJ2-7	TGCAGTGCTAGATTTAGCGGGTCGGCCTACGAGCAGTACTTC	CSARFSGSAYEQYF
many	.	TRBV15	TRBJ1-2	TGTGCCACCAGCAGAGAACATATACAGGGATCTAGCTATGGCTACACCTTC	CATSREHIQGSSYGYTF
.	TRBD1	TRBV7-9	TRBJ2-2	TGTGCCAGCAGAAAAGAGGGGGACAGGAACACCGGGGAGCTGTTTTTT	CASRKEGDRNTGELFF
many	TRBD1	TRBV12-3/TRBV12-4	TRBJ2-1	TGTGCCAGCAGCCGAAATCCCGGGACAGGGGGCGGGAAGGCCTACAATGAGCAGTTCTTC	CASSRNPGTGGGKAYNEQFF
.	.	TRBV6-5	TRBJ1-1	TGTGCCAGCAGTTACGATCGGGGGGCACGGAACACTGAAGCTTTCTTT	CASSYDRGARNTEAFF
many	TRBD1	TRBV7-9	TRBJ2-1	TGTGCCAGCAGCCCTGGGACAGGAAGCTCCTACAATGAGCAGTTCTTC	CASSPGTGSSYNEQFF
few	TRBD1	TRBV30	TRBJ2-2	TGTGCCTGCGTACCGGGACAGGGGGACACCGGGGAGCTGTTTTTT	CACVPGQGDTGELFF
many	TRBD1	TRBV7-2	TRBJ1-2	TGTGCCAGCAGCCCTCAAATTCAGGGGGCGCTGGGTGGCTACACCTTC	CASSPQIQGALGGYTF
.	TRBD2	TRBV20-1	TRBJ2-1	TGCAGTGCAACGCGGGAGGGCCCTCGGTACAATGAGCAGTTCTTC	CSATREGPRYNEQFF
many	.	TRBV11-3	TRBJ2-3	TGTGCCAGCAGCTTTCCAGGCAGGGCAACAGATACGCAGTATTTT	CASSFPGRATDTQYF
few	TRBD1	TRBV4-1	TRBJ2-7	TGCGCCAGCAGCCCTACAGGGGGTGTAACCTACGAGCAGTACTTC	CASSPTGGVTYEQYF
many	TRBD2	TRBV10-3	TRBJ2-7	TGTGCCATCAGCGACACACTAGCGGACTCCTACGAGCAGTACTTC	CAISDTLADSYEQYF
.	TRBD1	TRBV6-1	TRBJ1-5	TGTGCCAGCAGACAGGGGCTGGATCAGCCCCAGCATTTT	CASRQGLDQPQHF
few	.	TRBV3-1	TRBJ2-2	TGTGCCAGCAGCCAAGATGGTTACACCGGGGAGCTGTTTTTT	CASSQDGYTGELFF
many	.	TRBV30	TRBJ1-1	TGTGCCTGGGGGGGAGTGAACACTGAAGCTTTCTTT	CAWGGVNTEAFF
many	.	TRBV7-8	TRBJ2-2	TGTGCCAGCAGCGAGGACTCCACCGGGGAGCTGTTTTTT	CASSEDSTGELFF
many	.	TRBV30	TRBJ2-7	TGTGCCTGGACTTTATACCCCGATGCCGAGCAGTACTTC	CAWTLYPDAEQYF
many	.	TRBV20-1	TRBJ1-6	TGCAGTGCTAGTGAGGTTCTTAATTCACCCCTCCACTTT	CSASEVLNSPLHF
many	.	TRBV29-1	TRBJ2-1	TGCAGCGTTGATAGGAGCTCCTACAATGAGCAGTTCTTC	CSVDRSSYNEQFF
many	TRBD2	TRBV6-1	TRBJ2-1	TGTGCCAGCAGCCCGGGACTAGCTCCCTACAATGAGCAGTTCTTC	CASSPGLAPYNEQFF
many	.	TRBV2	TRBJ1-1	TGTGCCAGCAGCGCTATCGGGAGGAACACTGAAGCTTTCTTT	CASSAIGRNTEAFF
few	.	TRBV7-2	TRBJ1-4	TGTGCCAGCAGCTTAGCGGGGGGGGATGAAAAACTGTTTTTT	CASSLAGGDEKLFF
many	.	TRBV11-1	TRBJ2-3	TGTGCCAGCAGCTACCGTGGCACAGATACGCAGTATTTT	CASSYRGTDTQYF
.	.	TRBV5-6	TRBJ1-2	TGTGCCAGCAGCCTATCCGGGGTGAGGATCGGCTACACCTTC	CASSLSGVRIGYTF
many	.	TRBV29-1	TRBJ1-5	TGCAGCGTTGATCCAGGGAGCAATCAGCCCCAGCATTTT	CSVDPGSNQPQHF
many	.	TRBV20-1	TRBJ1-1	TGCAGTGCTCTACAGGGGAACACTGAAGCTTTCTTT	CSALQGNTEAFF
many	TRBD1	TRBV2	TRBJ1-3	TGTGCCAGCAGAAGACAGGGGGCGTCGGGAAACACCATATATTTT	CASRRQGASGNTIYF
.	.	TRBV3-1	TRBJ2-1	TGTGCCAGCAGCCAATTTGGGACTGGGTCCTCCTACAATGAGCAGTTCTTC	CASSQFGTGSSYNEQFF
.	.	TRBV19	TRBJ2-3	TGTGCCAGTAGTATACACCTCACAGATACGCAGTATTTT	CASSIHLTDTQYF
.	TRBD1	TRBV28	TRBJ2-5	TGTGCCAGCAGTTTATGGGCGACAGGGCAACAAGAGACCCAGTACTTC	CASSLWATGQQETQYF
many	TRBD2	TRBV11-2	TRBJ2-4	TGTGCCAGCAGCCTAGGGCGGGGGGCGACGGCCAAAAACATTCAGTACTTC	CASSLGRGATAKNIQYF
many	.	TRBV28	TRBJ2-3	TGTGCTGTGGGGGGCGGGGCCCCAGATACGCAGTATTTT	CAVGGGAPDTQYF
many	.	TRBV28	TRBJ1-2	TGTGCCAGCAGTTTATTGATTTTGGGGTTGTGGGCCCAGGGGAGCAGTGACTATGGCTACACCTTC	CASSLLILGLWAQGSSDYGYTF